What follows are 21 T cell receptor beta chains derived from one specimen sequenced in a study of blood T cell repertoires in COVID-19. TCRdb's copy holds only in-frame clones and misses some; the assay was immunoSEQ multiplex PCR. This sample carries roughly 35,000 clones, more than 70% of them seen once, and the ten largest clones take about 11%. Sample: peripheral blood. The source of these receptors is a man aged 55 to 70 with active COVID-19.

The chain links TRBV6-2 or TRBV6-3 to TRBJ2-3; possible D gene TRBD1, 5 bases. Trimming took off 0 bases at V and 7 bases at J, with 14 bases between the two ends. The length of the CDR3 is 15 residues. Per the germline V gene, CDR1 is MNHEY and CDR2 is SVGEGT. CDR3 sequence: CASSYSTATANTQYF. The CDR3 DNA reads as TGTGCCAGCAGTTACTCGACAGCGACGGCGAATACGCAGTATTTT.

The chain joins TRBV10-1 to TRBJ2-1; 7 bases align to TRBD2. The junction had 5 bases not matched to a gene; V was cut back by 4 bases and J by 8 bases. This CDR3 region has 13 residues. The germline CDR1 and CDR2 sequences are WNHNN and SYGVQD (reference sequence). The CDR3 DNA follows: TGCGCCAGCAGTGTGGACCGGGGGGATGAGCAGTTCTTC. This translates into CASSVDRGDEQFF.

In its sample, this clone ranks as medium-sized (0.01 to 0.1%). The chain carries TRBV6-2 or TRBV6-3 and TRBJ2-7; D is possibly TRBD1 (5 bases). The CDR3 runs to 16 residues. The germline V and J ends were trimmed by 6 bases and 5 bases, with 23 bases remaining between them. Germline V CDR1 and CDR2: MNHEY, SVGEGT. The CDR3 sequence is CASSPTFRTHGDEQYF. The DNA of the CDR3 is TGTGCCAGCAGCCCTACCTTCCGGACACACGGAGACGAGCAGTACTTC.

The chain couples TRBV11-2 to TRBJ1-1; D uncertain. Germline lookup yields CDR1 SGHAT and CDR2 FQNNGV. V was shortened by 5 bases and J by 7 bases, with 8 bases between the two germline ends. This CDR3 has 11 amino acids. For the CDR3, the DNA is TGTGCCAGCAGCGGACTAATTGAAGCTTTCTTT. This gives the protein CASSGLIEAFF.

This chain uses TRBV18 with TRBJ2-3, with 7 bases identical to TRBD2. Germline CDR1 reads KGHSH; CDR2 reads LQKENI. This CDR3 is 16 amino acids long. J was trimmed by 0 bases and V by 2 bases; bases with no gene match: 5. CDR3 residues: CASSPSGVPSTDTQYF. CDR3 in DNA: TGTGCCAGCTCACCAAGCGGGGTACCTAGCACAGATACGCAGTATTTT.

In DNA form, the CDR3 reads TGCGCCAGCAGCTTTACAGGTACTAATGAAAAACTGTTTTTT. Its translation: CASSFTGTNEKLFF. The chain recombines TRBV4-1 with TRBJ1-4; D possibly corresponds to TRBD1 (5 bases). The CDR3 has 14 amino acids. V dropped 5 bases and J dropped 2 bases, with 9 bases sitting between them. Germline CDR1 is MGHRA and CDR2 is YSYEKL.

The rearrangement links TRBV9 to TRBJ2-1; D unresolved. In germline, CDR1 is SGDLS, CDR2 YYNGEE. With 0 bases removed from V and 0 bases from J, the gap between germline ends came to 10 bases. This CDR3 has 16 residues. DNA of the CDR3: TGTGCCAGCAGCGTAGGCGTATCGAGCTCCTACAATGAGCAGTTCTTC. Amino acid sequence: CASSVGVSSSYNEQFF. Looking up the rest from reference TRBV9 and TRBJ2-1 gives the full variable domain: DSGVTQTPKHLITATGQRVTLRCSPRSGDLSVYWYQQSLDQGLQFLIQYYNGEERAKGNILERFSAQQFPDLHSELNLSSLELGDSALYFCASSVGVSSSYNEQFFGPGTRLTVL.

CDR3 sequence reads: CASSQDRTVWEKLFF. The CDR3 nucleotides read TGCGCCAGCAGCCAAGATCGTACAGTATGGGAAAAACTGTTTTTT. This rearrangement joins TRBV4-3 to TRBJ1-4; no clear D. Germline V gene data show CDR1 as LGHNA and CDR2 as YSLEER. Trimming stripped 0 bases from V and 8 bases from J, with 13 bases between. This CDR3 has 15 residues.

This chain's CDR3 is CASSLRGQDDEQYF. CDR3 DNA sequence: TGCGCCAGCAGCTTAAGGGGACAGGACGACGAGCAGTACTTC. V and J are TRBV5-1 and TRBJ2-7; 8 bases map to TRBD1. Germline assignment: CDR1 SGHRS and CDR2 YFSETQ. The ends lost 2 bases at V and 5 bases at J; junction bases unmatched: 6. The length of the CDR3 is 14 residues.

The chain couples TRBV6-6 to TRBJ2-7; the D gene is possibly TRBD2 (5 bases). The V end was cut by 0 bases, the J end by 5 bases, with 14 bases between. This CDR3 is 15 amino acids long. Per the germline V gene, CDR1 is MNHNY and CDR2 is SVGAGI (reference sequence). CDR3 in amino acids: CASSYSVGEANEQYF. CDR3 nucleotide sequence: TGTGCCAGCAGTTACTCGGTGGGAGAGGCCAACGAGCAGTACTTC.

The chain is built from TRBV2 and TRBJ1-1; the D is unclear. Trimming removed 0 bases at V and 8 bases at J, with 10 bases between. This CDR3 has 13 residues. Looked up from germline, CDR1 is SNHLY and CDR2 is FYNNEI. The CDR3 nucleotides read TGTGCCAGCAGTGAAGCGAGAGCCCTCGAAGCTTTCTTT. It yields the protein CASSEARALEAFF. Supplemented by reference TRBV2 and TRBJ1-1, the full variable domain reads EPEVTQTPSHQVTQMGQEVILRCVPISNHLYFYWYRQILGQKVEFLVSFYNNEISEKSEIFDDQFSVERPDGSNFTLKIRSTKLEDSAMYFCASSEARALEAFFGQGTRLTVV.

This chain uses TRBV6-6 with TRBJ2-2; a possible D gene is TRBD1 (6 bases). The V gene lost 5 bases and the J gene lost 5 bases, with 9 bases spanning the gap. Per the germline V gene, CDR1 is MNHNY and CDR2 is SVGAGI (reference sequence). The CDR3 spans 13 residues. CDR3 sequence: CASSTTGTGELFF. CDR3 nucleotides: TGTGCCAGCAGTACCACAGGGACCGGGGAGCTGTTTTTT.

J is TRBJ1-5 and V is TRBV28, with a tentative D call TRBD1 (6 bases). CDR1 is MDHEN, CDR2 SYDVKM, per germline. V was clipped by 10 bases and J by 9 bases, with 25 bases between them. This CDR3 region has 15 residues. The CDR3 region has the DNA TGTGCCACCAGGGGCTCAGGGCAAGGACGCTTGCCCCAGCATTTT. Its protein product is CATRGSGQGRLPQHF.

The V call is TRBV23-1, the J call TRBJ1-5, with 10 bases lining up with TRBD1. TRBV23-1 is an open reading frame whose function is uncertain. The V segment lost 6 bases and the J segment 1 base; nucleotides outside the gene matches: 3. The CDR3 has 15 residues. The CDR3 is CASRTGGPSNQPQHF. CDR3 bases: TGCGCCAGCAGGACAGGGGGCCCGAGCAATCAGCCCCAGCATTTT.

The rearrangement links TRBV5-6 to TRBJ1-4; 7 nucleotides agree with TRBD1. Looked up from germline, CDR1 is SGHDT and CDR2 is YYEEEE. Germline trimming cut 4 bases from V and 7 bases from J; bases unmatched to any gene: 10. The CDR3 spans 15 residues. The CDR3 DNA reads TGTGCCAGCAGCGCGAGGAGACAGGGAAGTGAAAAACTGTTTTTT. It codes for CASSARRQGSEKLFF.

The rearrangement joins TRBV4-1 to TRBJ1-4; 7 bases agree with TRBD1. Germline CDR1 and CDR2: MGHRA and YSYEKL. Trimming at V came to 3 bases and at J to 3 bases, leaving 7 bases not matched to a gene. This CDR3 has 16 amino acids. The CDR3 DNA sequence: TGCGCCAGCAGCCAGGTGAGGGGGCGAGCTAATGAAAAACTGTTTTTT. It codes for CASSQVRGRANEKLFF.

The V and J genes are TRBV11-1 and TRBJ1-2; 7 bases are shared with TRBD1. Germline CDR1 SGHAT, CDR2 FQDESV (reference sequence). This CDR3 has 15 residues. J was trimmed by 0 bases and V by 7 bases; bases with no gene match: 8. As DNA, the CDR3 is TGTGCCAGCACCCCCGGGACAGCCTCTAACTATGGCTACACCTTC. Translated: CASTPGTASNYGYTF.

The chain carries TRBV30 and TRBJ2-1; TRBD2 agrees at 11 bases. The CDR3 is 13 residues long. Germline loops: CDR1 GTSNPN, CDR2 SVGIG (reference sequence). With V trimmed by 4 bases and J by 8 bases, 4 bases remained unmatched. The CDR3 coding sequence is TGTGCCTGGACGGGACTAGCGGTGGATGAGCAGTTCTTC. Amino acids: CAWTGLAVDEQFF. Full variable domain (rest looked up from reference TRBV30 and TRBJ2-1): SQTIHQWPATLVQPVGSPLSLECTVEGTSNPNLYWYRQAAGRGLQLLFYSVGIGQISSEVPQNLSASRPQDRQFILSSKKLLLSDSGFYLCAWTGLAVDEQFFGPGTRLTVL.

This chain links TRBV19 with TRBJ2-7, with 8 positions matching TRBD1. The germline V gene has CDR1 LNHDA and CDR2 SQIVND (reference sequence). The CDR3 has 15 residues. V lost 5 bases and J lost 6; bases outside the gene matches: 12. The CDR3 DNA sequence: TGTGCCAGTAGTCTAGGGGACAGGCGCACTACCGAGCAGTACTTC. Translation: CASSLGDRRTTEQYF.

The chain employs TRBV27 and TRBJ2-4; the match to TRBD1 covers 7 bases. Per germline, CDR1 MNHEY and CDR2 SMNVEV (reference sequence). This CDR3 is built from 16 residues. After removal of 2 bases from V and 6 bases from J, the junction contained 10 bases not matched to a gene. CDR3 nucleotides: TGTGCCAGCAGTTTACAAATTGGGGACAGCGGAAACATTCAGTACTTC. It yields the protein CASSLQIGDSGNIQYF.

The chain is built from TRBV10-1 and TRBJ2-2, with 10 positions matching TRBD2. V shed 11 bases and J 9 bases; nucleotides not matched to a gene: 24. The CDR3 runs to 18 residues. Germline values: CDR1 WNHNN, CDR2 SYGVQD (reference sequence). In DNA form, the CDR3 reads TGCGCCGCAGCTTGGGCAGGTCCGGGACTAGCGTATTGTTGGGAGCTGTTTTTT. Translating it yields CAAAWAGPGLAYCWELFF.